These 8 T cell receptor beta chains originate from one sample sequenced in a study of T cells in tumors and immune-related adverse events. Method: immunoSEQ multiplex PCR; TCRdb's copy keeps in-frame clones and lacks some. Of around 10,000 clones listed, approximately 90% were seen once; the top ten hold 1.5%. The sample was lymph node tissue, taken from a patient treated with anti-PD-1 therapy. These receptors originate from a female donor with metastatic renal cell carcinoma.

The chain uses TRBV18 and TRBJ2-7; D not certain. The CDR3 length is 11 residues. With 5 bases removed from V and 0 bases from J, the gap between germline ends came to 2 bases. Germline values: CDR1 KGHSH, CDR2 LQKENI. CDR3 residues: CASSDSYEQYF. The CDR3 coding sequence is TGTGCCAGCTCAGACTCCTACGAGCAGTACTTC.

J is TRBJ2-7 and V is TRBV4-1; D is ambiguous. Germline CDR1 and CDR2: MGHRA and YSYEKL. The CDR3 length is 14 residues. The V and J ends lost 0 bases and 4 bases respectively, with 10 bases between them. The CDR3 DNA sequence: TGCGCCAGCAGCCAAGAGAAAGGGATTTACGAGCAGTACTTC. Protein: CASSQEKGIYEQYF.

This chain uses TRBV7-2 with TRBJ2-5, with a weak D call TRBD2 (5 bases). The CDR3 loop spans 13 amino acids. Trimming took 2 bases from V and 3 from J, leaving 7 bases between them. Germline V CDR1 and CDR2: SGHTA, FQGNSA. The CDR3 DNA sequence: TGTGCCAGCAGCTTACAGCGGAAAGAGACCCAGTACTTC. Amino acids: CASSLQRKETQYF. Full variable domain (outside the CDR3, taken from reference TRBV7-2 and TRBJ2-5): GAGVSQSPSNKVTEKGKDVELRCDPISGHTALYWYRQSLGQGLEFLIYFQGNSAPDKSGLPSDRFSAERTGGSVSTLTIQRTQQEDSAVYLCASSLQRKETQYFGPGTRLLVL.

The V call is TRBV30, the J call TRBJ1-6; perhaps TRBD1 as D (5 bases). V lost 0 bases, J lost 7 bases, and 16 bases lay in between. The CDR3 loop spans 16 amino acids. Germline CDR1 is GTSNPN and CDR2 is SVGIG (reference sequence). CDR3 DNA sequence: TGTGCCTGGAGTGTAAGGGCAGGGTCAGTGAATTCACCCCTCCACTTT. It specifies CAWSVRAGSVNSPLHF.

V is TRBV12-5 and J is TRBJ2-4; 8 positions agree with TRBD1. Losses at the gene ends were 5 bases for V and 7 bases for J; bases not matched to a gene: 7. Germline assignment: CDR1 LGHNT and CDR2 FRNRAP. The CDR3 spans 14 residues. The CDR3: CASGPGQGMNIQYF. The CDR3 DNA sequence: TGTGCTAGTGGTCCCGGACAGGGAATGAACATTCAGTACTTC.

V usage is TRBV7-2 and J usage is TRBJ1-2; no clear D gene. Trimming took 0 bases from V and 4 from J, leaving 3 bases between them. Looked up from germline, CDR1 is SGHTA and CDR2 is FQGNSA. This CDR3 region has 12 residues. CDR3 protein: CASSLAAYGYTF. In DNA, the CDR3 is TGTGCCAGCAGCTTAGCAGCCTATGGCTACACCTTC. The whole variable domain, filled in from reference TRBV7-2 and TRBJ1-2, reads GAGVSQSPSNKVTEKGKDVELRCDPISGHTALYWYRQSLGQGLEFLIYFQGNSAPDKSGLPSDRFSAERTGGSVSTLTIQRTQQEDSAVYLCASSLAAYGYTFGSGTRLTVV.

The chain has TRBV7-9 and TRBJ2-3; D is possibly TRBD1 (6 bases). V gave up 4 bases and J gave up 0 bases, with 11 bases separating them. The CDR3 contains 15 residues. Germline CDR1 SEHNR, CDR2 FQNEAQ (reference sequence). Here the CDR3 DNA reads TGTGCCAGCAGCTCAGGGGCGGGTAGCACAGATACGCAGTATTTT. This translates into CASSSGAGSTDTQYF.

The V gene is TRBV11-2, the J gene TRBJ1-2; 7 bases align to TRBD1. The CDR3 loop spans 13 amino acids. Trimming removed 4 bases from V and 5 bases from J; junction bases left unmatched: 4. CDR1 SGHAT and CDR2 FQNNGV come from the germline V gene. CDR3 residues: CASSSTGNYGYTF. The DNA for the CDR3 is TGTGCCAGCAGCTCGACAGGGAATTATGGCTACACCTTC.